Listed here are 26 T cell receptor beta chains from one sample, sequenced in a study of T cell changes during pregnancy in multiple sclerosis. Method: immunoSEQ multiplex PCR; TCRdb's copy keeps in-frame clones and lacks some. The sample carries fewer than 13,000 clones, roughly 91% recorded once. The source material was CD8+ T cells from peripheral blood mononuclear cells, sampled in the first trimester of pregnancy. Receptor source: a female donor in good health, enrolled as a control in a pregnancy study.

This clone was found once. The V and J genes are TRBV6-1 and TRBJ2-2, with 9 nucleotides matching TRBD2. Trimming at V came to 2 bases and at J to 8 bases, leaving 9 bases not matched to a gene. The CDR3 is 16 amino acids. Germline V gene sequence: CDR1 MNHNS, CDR2 SASEGT. The CDR3 region has the DNA TGTGCCAGCAGTGAAAGTGCGGGGGGGCAGAGTGGGGAGCTGTTTTTT. It specifies CASSESAGGQSGELFF.

This clone showed up just once. The V call is TRBV7-8, the J call TRBJ2-7; a weak D match, TRBD2 (6 bases). CDR1 and CDR2 (germline): SGHVS, FQNEAQ. CDR3 size: 18 residues. V was clipped by 1 base and J by 4 bases, with 23 bases between them. Written as DNA, the CDR3 is TGTGCCAGCAGCTTAGAAGGACCCCGGGGGATACAACATTACGAGCAGTACTTC. Translation: CASSLEGPRGIQHYEQYF.

This clone was recorded a few times. V gene TRBV4-3 combines with J gene TRBJ2-1; the match to TRBD1 covers 7 bases. J gave up 5 bases and V 0 bases, and 4 bases lay outside the gene matches. The CDR3 is 15 amino acids. Germline values: CDR1 LGHNA, CDR2 YSLEER. CDR3 DNA sequence: TGCGCCAGCAGCCAAGACGGGACAGTTAACAATGAGCAGTTCTTC. Translated: CASSQDGTVNNEQFF.

The V gene is TRBV29-1, the J gene TRBJ1-1; D might be TRBD1 (6 bases). The CDR3 loop spans 13 amino acids. The V end was cut by 4 bases, the J end by 3 bases, with 12 bases between. The germline CDR1 and CDR2 sequences are SQVTM and ANQGSEA. The CDR3: CSVVQQGDTEAFF. The CDR3 bases are TGCAGCGTTGTCCAACAGGGTGACACTGAAGCTTTCTTT.

The CDR3 loop reads CASSLGTGHTIYF. DNA for the CDR3: TGTGCCAGCAGTTTAGGGACAGGGCACACCATATATTTT. The chain is built from TRBV27 and TRBJ1-3, with TRBD1 matching 9 bases. The V gene end was trimmed by 2 bases and the J gene end by 8 bases; junction bases not matched to a gene: 1. Germline V gene lookup returns CDR1 MNHEY and CDR2 SMNVEV (reference sequence). This CDR3 is 13 amino acids long.

The chain links TRBV27 to TRBJ2-1; 7 bases are shared with TRBD2. The CDR3 sequence is 12 residues long. V was pared by 5 bases and J by 10 bases, with 5 bases of the junction left unmatched. Germline CDR1 and CDR2: MNHEY and SMNVEV (reference sequence). For the CDR3, the DNA is TGTGCCAGCAGTACGACAGCGGGGGAGCAGTTCTTC. Translation: CASSTTAGEQFF.

The V gene is TRBV9, the J gene TRBJ2-3; TRBD2 aligns across 7 bases. The CDR3 has 18 residues. Germline V gene lookup returns CDR1 SGDLS and CDR2 YYNGEE. The junction had 21 bases not matched to a gene; V was cut back by 9 bases and J by 2 bases. CDR3 protein: CATPTSNGATNLTDTQYF. The CDR3 DNA follows: TGTGCCACCCCGACTAGCAACGGAGCCACGAACCTCACAGATACGCAGTATTTT.

The CDR3 DNA reads TGTGCCTGGAGTGATCTTCTTAGGCAGGGAATAATCCTCCACTTT. This gives the protein CAWSDLLRQGIILHF. The chain recombines TRBV30 with TRBJ1-6; TRBD1 might be the D (5 bases). The V end lost 1 base, the J end lost 15 bases, and 22 bases lay between the germline ends. The CDR3 loop spans 15 amino acids. Germline CDR1 is GTSNPN and CDR2 is SVGIG (reference sequence).

The genes are TRBV27 and TRBJ2-3; the D gene is possibly TRBD2 (5 bases). V lost 7 bases and J lost 7, with 9 bases in between. CDR3 size: 11 residues. In germline, CDR1 is MNHEY, CDR2 SMNVEV (reference sequence). DNA for the CDR3: TGTGCCAGCACTTGGGAGTATACGCAGTATTTT. This sequence encodes CASTWEYTQYF.

This clone was detected a few times. This sequence joins TRBV7-9 and TRBJ1-4, with 7 bases fitting TRBD1. J gave up 5 bases and V 2 bases, and 5 bases lay outside the gene matches. Germline CDR1 SEHNR, CDR2 FQNEAQ (reference sequence). This CDR3 has 15 amino acids. The CDR3 DNA is TGTGCCAGCAGCTTACCCGGGGGACAGAATGAAAAACTGTTTTTT. It translates to CASSLPGGQNEKLFF.

V gene TRBV15 combines with J gene TRBJ2-7; TRBD2 agrees at 12 bases. J gave up 0 bases and V 5 bases, and 5 bases lay outside the gene matches. Germline-derived CDR1 and CDR2 are LNHNV and YYDKDF (reference sequence). The CDR3 sequence is 16 residues long. The CDR3 nucleotides are TGTGCCACCAGCGCGTCGACTAGCGGGAGCTCCTACGAGCAGTACTTC. Translated, it gives CATSASTSGSSYEQYF.

This chain links TRBV2 with TRBJ2-1; 8 nucleotides align to TRBD2. Germline V lookup: CDR1 SNHLY, CDR2 FYNNEI. The CDR3 spans 15 residues. The J segment lost 4 bases and the V segment lost 6 bases, leaving 8 bases of the junction unmatched. The DNA for the CDR3 is TGTGCCAGCAGCGATTTGGCGGGGGGATACAATGAGCAGTTCTTC. This encodes CASSDLAGGYNEQFF.

CDR3 sequence (DNA): TGTGCCAGTAGTTATTCTGGGGCCAGGTCCTATAATTCACCCCTCCACTTT. Its translation: CASSYSGARSYNSPLHF. V is TRBV19 and J is TRBJ1-6, with D possibly being TRBD1 (5 bases). The CDR3 extends over 17 amino acids. Germline V gives CDR1 LNHDA, CDR2 SQIVND (reference sequence). The V and J ends lost 5 bases and 1 base respectively, with 15 bases between them.

The chain links TRBV5-5 to TRBJ1-5; D gene ambiguous. This CDR3 has 15 amino acids. The V end lost 2 bases, the J end lost 5 bases, and 14 bases lay between the germline ends. Germline assignment: CDR1 SGHKS and CDR2 YYEKEE (reference sequence). For the CDR3, the DNA is TGTGCCAGCAGCTTTCTCTCGTACAAAGATCAGCCCCAGCATTTT. Residues: CASSFLSYKDQPQHF.

The chain joins TRBV19 to TRBJ2-7; TRBD1 matches 8 bases. The V gene end was trimmed by 1 base and the J gene end by 3 bases; junction bases not matched to a gene: 5. The CDR3 covers 15 residues. CDR1 LNHDA and CDR2 SQIVND come from the germline V gene (reference sequence). DNA for the CDR3: TGTGCCAGTAGTATAGGGGACAGGCCCCACTACGAGCAGTACTTC. Its translation is CASSIGDRPHYEQYF. The full variable domain, completed using reference TRBV19 and TRBJ2-7, is DGGITQSPKYLFRKEGQNVTLSCEQNLNHDAMYWYRQDPGQGLRLIYYSQIVNDFQKGDIAEGYSVSREKKESFPLTVTSAQKNPTAFYLCASSIGDRPHYEQYFGPGTRLTVT.

The V and J genes are TRBV11-2 and TRBJ2-2, with TRBD1 matching 10 bases. The CDR3 is made up of 16 amino acids. Trimming cost V 4 bases and J 3 bases; bases outside gene matches: 5. Germline lookup yields CDR1 SGHAT and CDR2 FQNNGV. The CDR3 nucleotides read TGTGCCAGCAGCTCGGACAGGGGGGTTGACACCGGGGAGCTGTTTTTT. Residues: CASSSDRGVDTGELFF.

V and J are TRBV10-3 and TRBJ1-5; D might be TRBD1 (5 bases). Trimming took off 5 bases at V and 0 bases at J, with 11 bases between the two ends. Germline V gives CDR1 ENHRY, CDR2 SYGVKD. The CDR3 is made up of 15 amino acids. The CDR3 protein is CAISSDRNSNQPQHF. The CDR3 coding sequence is TGTGCCATCAGTTCAGACAGAAATAGCAATCAGCCCCAGCATTTT.

The rearrangement joins TRBV6-6 to TRBJ2-1; 11 bases are a match to TRBD2. The CDR3 spans 14 residues. Germline values: CDR1 MNHNY, CDR2 SVGAGI (reference sequence). Trimming cost V 4 bases and J 8 bases; bases outside gene matches: 4. CDR3 DNA: TGTGCCAGCAGTTTAGCGGGGGGGTGGGATGAGCAGTTCTTC. This sequence encodes CASSLAGGWDEQFF.

V usage is TRBV2 and J usage is TRBJ1-1, with D possibly being TRBD1 (5 bases). V was trimmed by 8 bases and J by 5 bases, leaving 21 bases between them. The CDR3 spans 15 residues. Germline CDR1 reads SNHLY; CDR2 reads FYNNEI. DNA of the CDR3: TGTGCCAGCCGGGGGTCTTGGGCCAGAGCAACTGAAGCTTTCTTT. Its translation is CASRGSWARATEAFF.

The chain links TRBV2 to TRBJ2-6; maybe TRBD2 (5 bases). V was pared by 2 bases and J by 4 bases, with 12 bases between. Germline V gives CDR1 SNHLY, CDR2 FYNNEI. The CDR3 has 16 residues. CDR3 bases: TGTGCCAGCAGTGAAAAAGGAGGAACCGGGGCCAACGTCCTGACTTTC. Residues: CASSEKGGTGANVLTF.

This sequence joins TRBV11-3 and TRBJ2-7; D is undetermined. Looked up from germline, CDR1 is SGHNT and CDR2 is YENEEA. V lost 0 bases and J 2 bases, leaving 11 bases between the germline ends. The CDR3 has 15 amino acids. In nucleotides, the CDR3 is TGTGCCAGCAGCTTAGATCTTGAACTTACCTACGAGCAGTACTTC. It codes for CASSLDLELTYEQYF.

The chain uses TRBV7-9 and TRBJ2-3; tentative D call: TRBD1 (6 bases). Germline V gives CDR1 SEHNR, CDR2 FQNEAQ (reference sequence). The CDR3 runs 17 residues. The V end was cut by 4 bases, the J end by 1 base, with 18 bases between. The CDR3 spells CASSYQPLGQRTDTQYF. DNA for the CDR3: TGTGCCAGCAGCTACCAGCCCCTAGGACAGCGCACAGATACGCAGTATTTT.

The chain has TRBV4-1 and TRBJ2-5; TRBD1 is a possible D gene (6 bases). CDR1 and CDR2 from the germline V gene are MGHRA and YSYEKL. The CDR3 length is 18 residues. The V end lost 2 bases, the J end lost 3 bases, and 22 bases lay between the germline ends. The CDR3 is CASSQRSLTGTQEETQYF. As DNA, the CDR3 is TGCGCCAGCAGCCAAAGGAGCTTGACAGGCACCCAGGAAGAGACCCAGTACTTC.

The CDR3 region has the DNA TGTGCCAGCAGCCAGAGCGGAGGGACCCAGTACTTC. This gives the protein CASSQSGGTQYF. V and J are TRBV9 and TRBJ2-5, with D possibly TRBD2 on 5 matching bases. V lost 4 bases to trimming and J lost 7 bases, with 11 bases between them. The CDR3 length is 12 residues. From germline, CDR1 is SGDLS and CDR2 YYNGEE.

Turning to this clone: The junction and the germline gene differ at one end; a read error may be behind it. Other DNA sequences of this sample code for an identical CDR3. V usage is TRBV27 and J usage is TRBJ1-5; 7 nucleotides line up with TRBD1. The CDR3 spans 15 residues. From germline, CDR1 is MNHEY and CDR2 SMNVEV (reference sequence). Written as DNA, the CDR3 is TGCGCCAGCAGTCCGCAGGGGGTTGGCAATCAGCCCCAGCATTTT. Translated, it gives CASSPQGVGNQPQHF.

The chain couples TRBV13 to TRBJ2-7; 8 bases agree with TRBD1. The CDR3 is made up of 16 amino acids. V was pared by 5 bases and J by 5 bases, with 14 bases of the junction left unmatched. Per germline, CDR1 PRHDT and CDR2 FYEKMQ (reference sequence). The CDR3, as DNA: TGTGCCAGCAGCACCCAACGGACAGGGATCGCGGACGAGCAGTACTTC. Encoded protein: CASSTQRTGIADEQYF.